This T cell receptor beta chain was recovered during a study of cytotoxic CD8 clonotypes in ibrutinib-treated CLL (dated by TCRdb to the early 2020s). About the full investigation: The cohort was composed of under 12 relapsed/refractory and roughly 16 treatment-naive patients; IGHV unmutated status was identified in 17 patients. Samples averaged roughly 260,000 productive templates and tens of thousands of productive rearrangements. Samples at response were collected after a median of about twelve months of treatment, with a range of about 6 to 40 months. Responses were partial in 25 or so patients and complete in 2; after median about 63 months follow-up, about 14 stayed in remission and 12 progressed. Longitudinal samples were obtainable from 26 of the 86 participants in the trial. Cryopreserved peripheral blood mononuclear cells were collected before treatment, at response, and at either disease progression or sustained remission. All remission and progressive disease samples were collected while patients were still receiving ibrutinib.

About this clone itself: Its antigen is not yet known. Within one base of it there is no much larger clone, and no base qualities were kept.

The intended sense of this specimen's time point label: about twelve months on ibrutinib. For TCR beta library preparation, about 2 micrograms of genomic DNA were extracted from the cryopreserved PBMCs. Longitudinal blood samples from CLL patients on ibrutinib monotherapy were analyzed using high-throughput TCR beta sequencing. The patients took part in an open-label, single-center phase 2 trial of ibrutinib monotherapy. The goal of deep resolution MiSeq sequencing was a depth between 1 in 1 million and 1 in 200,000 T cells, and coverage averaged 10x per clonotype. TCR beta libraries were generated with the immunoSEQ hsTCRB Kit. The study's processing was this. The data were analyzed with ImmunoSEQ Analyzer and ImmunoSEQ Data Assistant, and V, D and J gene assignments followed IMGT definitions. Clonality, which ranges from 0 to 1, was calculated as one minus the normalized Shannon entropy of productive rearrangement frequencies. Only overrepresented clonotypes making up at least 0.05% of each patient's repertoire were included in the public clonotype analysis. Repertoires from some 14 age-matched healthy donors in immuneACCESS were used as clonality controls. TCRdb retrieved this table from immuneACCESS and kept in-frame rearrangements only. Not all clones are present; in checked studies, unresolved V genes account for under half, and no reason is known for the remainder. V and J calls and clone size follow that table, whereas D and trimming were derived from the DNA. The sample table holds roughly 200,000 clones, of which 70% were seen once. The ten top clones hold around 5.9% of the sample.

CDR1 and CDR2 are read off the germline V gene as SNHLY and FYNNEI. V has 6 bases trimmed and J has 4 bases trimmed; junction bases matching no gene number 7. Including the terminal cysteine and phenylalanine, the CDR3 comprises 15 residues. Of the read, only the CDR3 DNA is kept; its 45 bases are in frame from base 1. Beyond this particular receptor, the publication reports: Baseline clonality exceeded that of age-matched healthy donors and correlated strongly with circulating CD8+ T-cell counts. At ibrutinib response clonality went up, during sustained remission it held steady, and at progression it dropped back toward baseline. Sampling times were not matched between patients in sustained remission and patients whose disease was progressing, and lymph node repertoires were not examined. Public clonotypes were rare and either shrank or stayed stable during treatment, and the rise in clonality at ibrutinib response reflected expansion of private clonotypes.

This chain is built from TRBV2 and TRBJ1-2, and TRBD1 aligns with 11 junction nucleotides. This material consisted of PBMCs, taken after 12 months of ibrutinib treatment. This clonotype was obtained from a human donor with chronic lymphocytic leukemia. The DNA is TGTGCCAGCAGGGCACCGGGACAGGGGGGCTATGGCTACACCTTC. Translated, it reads CASRAPGQGGYGYTF.